This paragraph covers one TCR beta chain sequence. Its antigen is currently unknown. This entry comes from a study of vaccination and CD4 T cells after COVID-19. Specified treatment: approximately nine-day PBMC culture with coronavirus spike peptide pools or control peptides (ViraFEST assay). The germline gives CDR1 SNHLY, CDR2 FYNNEI. The CDR3 spans 13 residues. Germline trimming cut 4 bases from V and 6 bases from J; bases unmatched to any gene: 4. The Oncomine TCR Beta short-read assay was applied to DNA of cultured CD4+ T cells. TCRdb processed the PCR reads anew with MiXCR; each CDR3 protein has one entry. The sample gives about 17,000 distinct CDR3 sequences, approximately 33% of which show up once; about 16% is in the top ten.

This TCR derives from a human donor with COVID-19. The chain couples TRBV2 to TRBJ1-1, with 8 bases matching TRBD1. Sequences were obtained from cultured CD4+ T cells from blood. The CDR3 protein is CASSGQGIPEAFF. The CDR3 DNA reads TGTGCCAGCAGTGGACAGGGGATCCCTGAAGCTTTCTTT.